The 27 T cell receptor beta chains below were found in one sample sequenced in a study of T cells in Graves' hyperthyroidism and ophthalmopathy. The TCR beta CDR3 regions underwent amplification using RNA transcripts as the source. Researchers ran a first-round RT-PCR on the TCR CDR3 using the HTBI primer set. MiXCR, applied by TCRdb to the multiplex PCR reads, yields one record per CDR3 protein. The data show 300,000 to 450,000 distinct CDR3 sequences, about 15% seen once. The sequenced sample was blood. The source is a woman in her 30s with Graves' hyperthyroidism.

This clonotype was detected only a few times. A much larger clone lies one base from this, so it may be a read error. The V gene is TRBV3-1, the J gene TRBJ2-1, with TRBD2 matching 10 bases. Looked up from germline, CDR1 is LGHDT and CDR2 is YNNKEL (reference sequence). The CDR3 is 15 residues long. With 2 bases clipped from V and 5 bases from J, the junction kept 3 bases outside the gene matches. The CDR3 loop reads CASSQRSGRDNEQFF. CDR3 nucleotide sequence: TGTGCCAGCAGCCAACGGAGCGGGAGGGACAATGAGCAGTTCTTC.

There are a few counts of this clonotype. V usage is TRBV14 and J usage is TRBJ2-1; 8 bases line up with TRBD2. V lost 0 bases and J lost 3; bases outside the gene matches: 7. The V gene's germline CDR1 is SGHDN and CDR2 FVKESK. This CDR3 is built from 17 residues. The CDR3 loop reads CASSQDSLAGFYNEQFF. The CDR3 DNA sequence: TGTGCCAGCAGCCAAGATTCTCTAGCGGGCTTCTACAATGAGCAGTTCTTC.

This chain links TRBV28 with TRBJ2-7; 11 bases agree with TRBD2. This CDR3 is built from 15 residues. Trimming cost V 4 bases and J 9 bases; bases outside gene matches: 11. Germline V gives CDR1 MDHEN, CDR2 SYDVKM. CDR3 amino acids: CASSSTGTSGSVQYF. In DNA form, the CDR3 reads TGTGCCAGCAGTTCGACCGGGACTAGCGGTAGTGTGCAGTACTTC.

As to this clonotype: At one of its ends the junction is not consistent with the germline gene, which may arise from a read error. The rearrangement uses TRBV28 and TRBJ2-7, with D possibly called TRBD1 or TRBD2 (6 bases each). Germline-derived CDR1 and CDR2 are MDHEN and SYDVKM. The CDR3 sequence is 14 residues long. The CDR3 DNA is TGTGCCAGCGGTTTTAAAGGGGGAGGTGGCGAGCAGTACTTC. Its protein product is CASGFKGGGGEQYF.

This chain connects TRBV27 to TRBJ2-7; D unclear. V gave up 5 bases and J gave up 5 bases, with 13 bases separating them. Per the germline V gene, CDR1 is MNHEY and CDR2 is SMNVEV (reference sequence). This CDR3 comprises 13 residues. CDR3 in amino acids: CASSIRRQDEQYF. In nucleotides, the CDR3 is TGTGCCAGCAGTATCCGGCGTCAGGACGAGCAGTACTTC.

This clonotype was detected only a few times. The chain uses TRBV20-1 and TRBJ2-1; TRBD2 matches 7 bases. The CDR3 is made up of 12 amino acids. After removal of 5 bases from V and 7 bases from J, the junction contained 5 bases not matched to a gene. The germline gives CDR1 DFQATT, CDR2 SNEGSKA (reference sequence). This CDR3 reads CSASPLANEQFF. The CDR3 DNA is TGCAGTGCTTCCCCACTAGCGAATGAGCAGTTCTTC.

In its sample, this clonotype was seen many times. This chain links TRBV7-2 with TRBJ1-6, with D perhaps TRBD1 (5 bases). The CDR3 totals 14 residues. Per the germline V gene, CDR1 is SGHTA and CDR2 is FQGNSA. V lost 3 bases to trimming and J lost 7 bases, with 10 bases between them. As DNA, the CDR3 is TGTGCCAGCAGCTTGAGGCAGGGCAATTCACCCCTCCACTTT. Protein: CASSLRQGNSPLHF.

This clonotype was recorded a few times. The chain carries TRBV5-1 and TRBJ2-4; D gene unclear. Trimming left V 0 bases short and J 0 bases short, with 10 bases between. The V gene's germline CDR1 is SGHRS and CDR2 YFSETQ. The CDR3 covers 16 residues. The CDR3 DNA sequence: TGCGCCAGCAGCTTGGACCTAGGTCTAGCCAAAAACATTCAGTACTTC. Amino acid sequence: CASSLDLGLAKNIQYF.

V usage is TRBV3-1 and J usage is TRBJ1-2; TRBD1 aligns across 7 bases. The CDR3 extends over 17 amino acids. The J segment lost 4 bases and the V segment lost 0 bases, leaving 11 bases of the junction unmatched. Germline CDR1 is LGHDT and CDR2 is YNNKEL (reference sequence). CDR3 in amino acids: CASSQEGGQSRFYGYTF. In nucleotides, the CDR3 is TGTGCCAGCAGCCAAGAGGGGGGACAGAGCCGTTTCTATGGCTACACCTTC.

This clonotype appeared many times. The rearrangement joins TRBV18 to TRBJ1-2; no clear D gene. The germline CDR1 and CDR2 sequences are KGHSH and LQKENI. The CDR3 loop spans 14 amino acids. V lost 1 base and J 6 bases, leaving 12 bases between the germline ends. Here the CDR3 DNA reads TGTGCCAGCTCACCACGCTCGGGAGAGAATGGCTACACCTTC. It encodes CASSPRSGENGYTF.

This chain connects TRBV2 to TRBJ2-5; weak D call: TRBD1 (6 bases). CDR1 is SNHLY and CDR2 is FYNNEI in the germline V gene. The ends were cut back, 6 bases at V and 4 bases at J, with 21 bases in the middle. The CDR3 runs 16 residues. The CDR3 here is CASSQAPGHGGETQYF. The DNA of the CDR3 is TGTGCCAGCAGCCAAGCACCGGGACACGGTGGAGAGACCCAGTACTTC.

This clonotype was detected a few times. The genes are TRBV7-9 and TRBJ2-1; 10 bases match TRBD1. V shed 2 bases and J 6 bases; nucleotides not matched to a gene: 7. Looked up from germline, CDR1 is SEHNR and CDR2 is FQNEAQ (reference sequence). The CDR3 loop spans 16 amino acids. CDR3 coding DNA: TGTGCCAGCAGCTTACCCGGGACAGGGGCTCTCAATGAGCAGTTCTTC. It encodes CASSLPGTGALNEQFF.

This clonotype was recorded at least ten times. The chain couples TRBV27 to TRBJ2-1; tentatively, D is TRBD2 (5 bases). The CDR3 contains 15 residues. V was pared by 8 bases and J by 6 bases, with 20 bases between. The germline V gene encodes CDR1 MNHEY and CDR2 SMNVEV (reference sequence). The CDR3 DNA follows: TGTGCCAGCCAAATAGACTACACTGCACGCAATGAGCAGTTCTTC. As protein: CASQIDYTARNEQFF.

This clonotype occurred many times. V gene TRBV11-3 combines with J gene TRBJ2-5; the D call may be TRBD1 or TRBD2 (5 bases each). CDR1 SGHNT and CDR2 YENEEA come from the germline V gene. The length of the CDR3 is 14 residues. The germline V and J ends were trimmed by 6 bases and 3 bases, with 14 bases remaining between them. CDR3 nucleotides: TGTGCCAGCAGAAGGGGACCTGGGGAAGAGACCCAGTACTTC. It specifies CASRRGPGEETQYF.

This clonotype was detected a few times. The J gene is TRBJ2-1, the V gene TRBV27, with TRBD2 identical over 8 bases. Germline trimming cut 10 bases from V and 9 bases from J; bases unmatched to any gene: 5. Germline lookup yields CDR1 MNHEY and CDR2 SMNVEV (reference sequence). The length of the CDR3 is 11 residues. CDR3 sequence (DNA): TGTGCCACCCGGACTAGCCGTGAGCAGTTCTTC. This sequence encodes CATRTSREQFF.

This clonotype was detected many times. The V and J genes are TRBV20-1 and TRBJ1-2, with D tentatively TRBD1 (6 bases). V dropped 5 bases and J dropped 8 bases, with 24 bases sitting between them. Germline V CDR1 and CDR2: DFQATT, SNEGSKA (reference sequence). The CDR3 runs 15 residues. The CDR3 sequence: CSAPTGGGGGEGYTF. In nucleotides, the CDR3 is TGCAGTGCTCCGACCGGGGGGGGCGGCGGCGAAGGCTACACCTTC.

There are many counts of this clonotype. The V and J genes are TRBV7-2 and TRBJ2-1; TRBD2 agrees at 12 bases. The V gene end was trimmed by 5 bases and the J gene end by 5 bases; junction bases not matched to a gene: 4. Germline V gives CDR1 SGHTA, CDR2 FQGNSA. The CDR3 has 15 residues. CDR3 in DNA: TGTGCCAGCAGCCCGAGACTAGCGGGGGACAATGAGCAGTTCTTC. It translates to CASSPRLAGDNEQFF.

This clonotype came up a few times. The V gene is TRBV7-9, the J gene TRBJ2-3; TRBD1 agrees at 8 bases. From germline, CDR1 is SEHNR and CDR2 FQNEAQ (reference sequence). With 5 bases clipped from V and 5 bases from J, the junction kept 6 bases outside the gene matches. This CDR3 has 14 residues. CDR3 nucleotides: TGTGCCAGCAGCCTGGACAGGGATGGAGATACGCAGTATTTT. Translating it yields CASSLDRDGDTQYF.

V gene TRBV7-6 combines with J gene TRBJ1-3; D perhaps matches TRBD1 (6 bases). The CDR3 totals 14 residues. Per the germline V gene, CDR1 is SGHVS and CDR2 is FNYEAQ. Trimming cost V 5 bases and J 2 bases, with 10 bases left between them. Written as DNA, the CDR3 is TGTGCCAGCAGCCCAACAGGGACTGGAAACACCATATATTTT. It codes for CASSPTGTGNTIYF.

This clonotype was seen a handful of times. The chain links TRBV19 to TRBJ1-5; no firm D call. Looked up from germline, CDR1 is LNHDA and CDR2 is SQIVND (reference sequence). The CDR3 length is 13 residues. V lost 5 bases, J lost 6 bases, and 11 bases lay in between. In DNA, the CDR3 is TGTGCCAGTAGTGGGAGCCATGGTCAGCCCCAGCATTTT. This gives the protein CASSGSHGQPQHF.

This clonotype appeared a few times. V and J are TRBV27 and TRBJ2-7; D may be TRBD1 (5 bases). There are 13 residues in the CDR3. V was clipped by 8 bases and J by 2 bases, with 13 bases between them. CDR1 and CDR2 (germline): MNHEY, SMNVEV (reference sequence). The CDR3 DNA reads as TGTGCCAGCGGGATGACAGAGACCTACGAGCAGTACTTC. It encodes CASGMTETYEQYF.

This clonotype showed up just a few times. This may arise from a read error, as a much more abundant clone is one base away. The chain has TRBV3-1 and TRBJ1-1; D uncertain. CDR1 and CDR2 (germline): LGHDT, YNNKEL (reference sequence). The CDR3 contains 14 residues. V was clipped by 1 base and J by 11 bases, with 17 bases between them. CDR3 in amino acids: CASSQVSGALGAFF. CDR3 bases: TGTGCCAGCAGCCAAGTCTCGGGAGCACTTGGGGCTTTCTTT.

Ten or more counts support this clonotype. The chain couples TRBV18 to TRBJ1-5; D is possibly TRBD1 (5 bases). Germline V gene lookup returns CDR1 KGHSH and CDR2 LQKENI. CDR3 length equals 13 residues. Trimming stripped 3 bases from V and 7 bases from J, with 10 bases between. The CDR3 is CASSPAGGQPQHF. Written as DNA, the CDR3 is TGTGCCAGCTCACCCGCTGGGGGACAGCCCCAGCATTTT.

Details on this clonotype: It is likely a read error, because the conserved phenylalanine at the end of the CDR3 is missing. The J gene is TRBJ2-1, the V gene TRBV6-2 or TRBV6-3; 9 bases agree with TRBD1. Germline V gene data show CDR1 as MNHEY and CDR2 as SVGEGT. J was trimmed by 7 bases and V by 5 bases; bases with no gene match: 6. The CDR3 has 14 amino acids. CDR3 residues: CASSRGTGRNEQFS. The CDR3 bases are TGTGCCAGCAGTAGAGGGACAGGGCGTAATGAGCAGTTCTCC.

This clonotype has only one observation. This rearrangement joins TRBV29-1 to TRBJ2-7; TRBD2 aligns across 9 bases. The CDR3 has 15 residues. In germline, CDR1 is SQVTM, CDR2 ANQGSEA. Unmatched junction bases numbered 13, after V lost 3 bases and J lost 7 bases. As DNA, the CDR3 is TGCAGCGTTGATGGAGCGGCGGGAGGGGGTGATGAGCAGTACTTC. This sequence encodes CSVDGAAGGGDEQYF.

The sample holds many counts of this clonotype. CDR3 amino acids: CSARTGDRGTYEQYF. CDR3 DNA: TGCAGTGCTCGGACCGGGGACAGGGGCACCTACGAGCAGTACTTC. V gene TRBV20-1 combines with J gene TRBJ2-7, with 10 positions matching TRBD1. V was clipped by 5 bases and J by 2 bases; unmatched bases: 9. The CDR3 sequence is 15 residues long. Germline V lookup: CDR1 DFQATT, CDR2 SNEGSKA (reference sequence).

This clonotype was seen ten or more times. The rearrangement links TRBV29-1 to TRBJ2-1; 9 positions agree with TRBD2. The germline gives CDR1 SQVTM, CDR2 ANQGSEA. The CDR3 is made up of 14 amino acids. Trimming took 7 bases from V and 2 from J; bases not matched to a gene: 6. CDR3 sequence: CSGATSGTYNEQFF. Written as DNA, the CDR3 is TGCAGCGGTGCGACTAGCGGAACCTACAATGAGCAGTTCTTC.